Sequencing of this TCR beta chain was carried out in a study of CD8+ T cells in alopecia areata. Looking at the study overall: Treatment with tofacitinib (6 to 18 months) was followed by 6 months off drug.

Treatment defined: oral pan-JAK inhibitor, 5-10 mg twice daily. Peripheral blood and lesional scalp punch biopsies were taken from alopecia areata patients. A note on this clone: The antigen is undetermined.

Extraction and reverse transcription of RNA yielded cDNA as the sequencing template. The repertoire was sequenced with immunoSEQ multiplex PCR; TCRdb's copy has only in-frame clones and lacks some. The profile shows approximately 280,000 clones, nearly 60% of them singletons. The CDR3 consists of 17 residues. Trimming removed 0 bases from V and 0 bases from J, with 10 bases in between. Germline CDR1 is SGHRS and CDR2 is YFSETQ. Points from the study as a whole: Whereas mice showed it more clearly, TCR sharing across patients was murkier, possibly because of HLA. In lesional scalp, particularly from alopecia totalis/universalis, clonality was higher than in normal scalp.

V is TRBV5-1 and J is TRBJ2-6; D perhaps matches TRBD1 (6 bases). The clonotype was recovered from a human donor with alopecia areata. This sample comprised CD4+ T cells sorted from blood, obtained at week 24, from a patient treated with tofacitinib. The CDR3 protein is CASSLVTGSSGANVLTF. The CDR3 DNA sequence: TGCGCCAGCAGCTTGGTCACAGGGAGCTCTGGGGCCAACGTCCTGACTTTC.